This is a list of T cell receptor beta chains from one sample in a study of blood T cell repertoires in COVID-19. Profiling relied on immunoSEQ multiplex PCR, and the TCRdb table lists in-frame clones only, not all of them. The repertoire holds some 52,000 clones, with over 75% as singletons. Sequencing was performed on peripheral blood. These receptors were obtained from a man aged 70 or older with acute or convalescent COVID-19. CDR3s include the opening cysteine and the closing phenylalanine or tryptophan. Fields, in order: clone size, V gene, D gene, J gene, CDR3 protein, CDR3 DNA. The D gene is left open where the match is weak. Clone size appears in some rows only: once, few, many, or a class for an expanded clone.

clone_size: -; v_call: TRBV28; d_call: TRBD1; j_call: TRBJ1-4; cdr3_aa: CASSLAGTGSGKLFF; cdr3_nt: TGTGCCAGCAGTTTGGCCGGGACAGGGTCTGGAAAACTGTTTTTT
clone_size: -; v_call: TRBV6-1; d_call: TRBD1; j_call: TRBJ2-1; cdr3_aa: CASSAGTGGGRSNEQFF; cdr3_nt: TGTGCCAGCAGTGCCGGGACAGGGGGCGGCAGGAGCAATGAGCAGTTCTTC
clone_size: -; v_call: TRBV6-2/TRBV6-3; d_call: -; j_call: TRBJ2-6; cdr3_aa: CASSSGSGANVLTF; cdr3_nt: TGTGCCAGCAGTTCAGGATCTGGGGCCAACGTCCTGACTTTC
clone_size: -; v_call: TRBV11-2; d_call: -; j_call: TRBJ1-6; cdr3_aa: CASSPRSFSPLHF; cdr3_nt: TGTGCCAGCAGCCCCCGGTCATTTTCACCCCTCCACTTT
clone_size: once; v_call: TRBV6-5; d_call: -; j_call: TRBJ1-1; cdr3_aa: CASSSLFGTEAFF; cdr3_nt: TGTGCCAGCAGCTCGTTATTCGGGACTGAAGCTTTCTTT
clone_size: -; v_call: TRBV19; d_call: -; j_call: TRBJ2-5; cdr3_aa: CASSRDIAETQYF; cdr3_nt: TGTGCCAGTAGCAGGGATATAGCTGAGACCCAGTACTTC
clone_size: -; v_call: TRBV27; d_call: TRBD1; j_call: TRBJ2-5; cdr3_aa: CASSKDRGVETQYF; cdr3_nt: TGTGCCAGCAGCAAGGACAGGGGCGTGGAGACCCAGTACTTC
clone_size: -; v_call: TRBV6-6; d_call: -; j_call: TRBJ2-5; cdr3_aa: CASRGGGRETQYF; cdr3_nt: TGTGCCAGCAGGGGGGGAGGAAGGGAGACCCAGTACTTC
clone_size: -; v_call: TRBV14; d_call: -; j_call: TRBJ2-3; cdr3_aa: CASSQAATRKSTDTQYF; cdr3_nt: TGTGCCAGCAGCCAAGCCGCCACCAGAAAATCAACAGATACGCAGTATTTT
clone_size: -; v_call: TRBV7-2; d_call: TRBD1; j_call: TRBJ2-1; cdr3_aa: CASSLTGTANEQFF; cdr3_nt: TGTGCCAGCAGCTTAACCGGGACAGCCAATGAGCAGTTCTTC
clone_size: -; v_call: TRBV5-3; d_call: TRBD2; j_call: TRBJ2-3; cdr3_aa: CARSGLAGVTDTQYF; cdr3_nt: TGTGCCAGAAGCGGCCTAGCGGGGGTTACAGATACGCAGTATTTT
clone_size: -; v_call: TRBV27; d_call: -; j_call: TRBJ2-3; cdr3_aa: CASKLASTDTQYF; cdr3_nt: TGTGCCAGCAAGCTAGCTAGCACAGATACGCAGTATTTT
clone_size: once; v_call: TRBV28; d_call: TRBD2; j_call: TRBJ2-4; cdr3_aa: CASSLGGEAKNIQYF; cdr3_nt: TGTGCCAGCAGTTTGGGGGGGGAAGCCAAAAACATTCAGTACTTC
clone_size: -; v_call: TRBV15; d_call: TRBD2; j_call: TRBJ2-3; cdr3_aa: CATSLRTSGTDTQYF; cdr3_nt: TGTGCCACCAGCCTACGGACTAGCGGCACAGATACGCAGTATTTT
clone_size: once; v_call: TRBV6-2/TRBV6-3; d_call: -; j_call: TRBJ1-4; cdr3_aa: CASSSPRGEADEKLFF; cdr3_nt: TGTGCCAGCAGTTCCCCAAGAGGGGAGGCGGATGAAAAACTGTTTTTT
clone_size: -; v_call: TRBV9; d_call: -; j_call: TRBJ1-6; cdr3_aa: CASSVGTGHSSYNSPLHF; cdr3_nt: TGTGCCAGCAGCGTAGGCACAGGGCATAGCTCCTATAATTCACCCCTCCACTTT
clone_size: -; v_call: TRBV28; d_call: -; j_call: TRBJ2-3; cdr3_aa: CASSLQAQGGADTQYF; cdr3_nt: TGTGCCAGCAGTTTACAGGCGCAGGGGGGCGCAGATACGCAGTATTTT
clone_size: -; v_call: TRBV7-3; d_call: -; j_call: TRBJ1-6; cdr3_aa: CASSVRSFYSYNSPLHF; cdr3_nt: TGTGCCAGCAGCGTACGCAGTTTTTACTCCTATAATTCACCCCTCCACTTT
clone_size: -; v_call: TRBV19; d_call: -; j_call: TRBJ2-1; cdr3_aa: CASSTGVRDEQFF; cdr3_nt: TGTGCCAGTAGTACGGGAGTCAGGGATGAGCAGTTCTTC
clone_size: -; v_call: TRBV5-5; d_call: -; j_call: TRBJ2-6; cdr3_aa: CASSLILAGANVLTF; cdr3_nt: TGTGCCAGCAGCTTAATACTGGCTGGGGCCAACGTCCTGACTTTC
clone_size: -; v_call: TRBV28; d_call: -; j_call: TRBJ1-4; cdr3_aa: CASSSGGGEKLFF; cdr3_nt: TGTGCCAGCAGCTCCGGGGGGGGTGAAAAACTGTTTTTT
clone_size: -; v_call: TRBV7-2; d_call: -; j_call: TRBJ2-7; cdr3_aa: CASSSYYEQYF; cdr3_nt: TGTGCCAGCAGCTCCTACTACGAGCAGTACTTC
clone_size: -; v_call: TRBV12-5; d_call: -; j_call: TRBJ2-1; cdr3_aa: CASGVTSDGQGFYNEQFF; cdr3_nt: TGTGCTAGTGGTGTGACGTCCGATGGGCAGGGGTTTTACAATGAGCAGTTCTTC
clone_size: -; v_call: TRBV2; d_call: TRBD1; j_call: TRBJ2-5; cdr3_aa: CASTSGTGPETQYF; cdr3_nt: TGTGCCAGCACGTCTGGGACAGGGCCAGAGACCCAGTACTTC
clone_size: -; v_call: TRBV9; d_call: -; j_call: TRBJ2-7; cdr3_aa: CASSVGASGTGEQYF; cdr3_nt: TGTGCCAGCAGCGTAGGTGCTAGCGGGACAGGCGAGCAGTACTTC
clone_size: -; v_call: TRBV28; d_call: TRBD1; j_call: TRBJ1-2; cdr3_aa: CASSLYGTAANYGYTF; cdr3_nt: TGTGCCAGCAGTTTATACGGGACAGCTGCTAACTATGGCTACACCTTC
clone_size: once; v_call: TRBV7-2; d_call: -; j_call: TRBJ1-5; cdr3_aa: CASSLRGNQPQHF; cdr3_nt: TGTGCCAGCAGCTTACGGGGGAATCAGCCCCAGCATTTT
clone_size: -; v_call: TRBV5-4; d_call: -; j_call: TRBJ2-2; cdr3_aa: CASSLDRNTGELFF; cdr3_nt: TGTGCCAGCAGCTTGGACAGAAACACCGGGGAGCTGTTTTTT
clone_size: -; v_call: TRBV2; d_call: -; j_call: TRBJ1-2; cdr3_aa: CASSVTPSSGYTF; cdr3_nt: TGTGCCAGCAGCGTAACCCCATCTAGCGGCTACACCTTC
clone_size: -; v_call: TRBV6-5; d_call: TRBD1; j_call: TRBJ1-1; cdr3_aa: CASSLGQGVGEAFF; cdr3_nt: TGTGCCAGCAGTTTAGGACAGGGGGTTGGTGAAGCTTTCTTT
clone_size: medium-sized; v_call: TRBV29-1; d_call: TRBD2; j_call: TRBJ2-1; cdr3_aa: CSVLWEGEAEQFF; cdr3_nt: TGCAGCGTCCTCTGGGAGGGAGAGGCTGAGCAGTTCTTC
clone_size: -; v_call: TRBV20-1; d_call: -; j_call: TRBJ2-3; cdr3_aa: CSAKMSDTQYF; cdr3_nt: TGCAGTGCCAAAATGAGCGATACGCAGTATTTT
clone_size: once; v_call: TRBV24-1; d_call: TRBD1; j_call: TRBJ1-6; cdr3_aa: CATNDPPRQGYNSPLHF; cdr3_nt: TGTGCCACCAACGACCCACCCCGACAGGGGTATAATTCACCCCTCCACTTT
clone_size: -; v_call: TRBV7-7; d_call: -; j_call: TRBJ2-2; cdr3_aa: CASRAGDTNTGELFF; cdr3_nt: TGTGCCAGCAGGGCGGGGGACACGAACACCGGGGAGCTGTTTTTT
clone_size: -; v_call: TRBV19; d_call: -; j_call: TRBJ1-1; cdr3_aa: CASSIGENTEAFF; cdr3_nt: TGTGCCAGTAGTATCGGGGAGAACACTGAAGCTTTCTTT
clone_size: -; v_call: TRBV7-2; d_call: -; j_call: TRBJ1-1; cdr3_aa: CASSLGGHLEAFF; cdr3_nt: TGTGCCAGCAGCTTAGGGGGGCATCTTGAAGCTTTCTTT
clone_size: few; v_call: TRBV2; d_call: -; j_call: TRBJ2-5; cdr3_aa: CASRPYAAAQETQYF; cdr3_nt: TGTGCCAGCAGGCCCTATGCGGCAGCCCAAGAGACCCAGTACTTC
clone_size: -; v_call: TRBV27; d_call: -; j_call: TRBJ1-2; cdr3_aa: CASSSHSTGNYGYTF; cdr3_nt: TGTGCCAGCAGTTCACATTCGACGGGAAACTATGGCTACACCTTC
clone_size: -; v_call: TRBV10-3; d_call: -; j_call: TRBJ1-1; cdr3_aa: CAISTDSNTEAFF; cdr3_nt: TGTGCCATCAGTACCGACTCGAACACTGAAGCTTTCTTT
clone_size: -; v_call: TRBV5-6; d_call: -; j_call: TRBJ1-1; cdr3_aa: CASSYLSLTSGAFF; cdr3_nt: TGTGCCAGCAGCTACCTATCTCTCACGTCAGGAGCTTTCTTT
clone_size: -; v_call: TRBV6-6; d_call: -; j_call: TRBJ1-2; cdr3_aa: CASRDRAGQVVLGYTF; cdr3_nt: TGTGCCAGCAGGGATAGAGCGGGGCAGGTCGTTTTGGGCTACACCTTC
clone_size: -; v_call: TRBV19; d_call: TRBD1; j_call: TRBJ1-2; cdr3_aa: CASSYPPDRGNYGYTF; cdr3_nt: TGTGCCAGTAGTTACCCCCCCGACAGGGGCAACTATGGCTACACCTTC
clone_size: -; v_call: TRBV6-5; d_call: TRBD1; j_call: TRBJ1-4; cdr3_aa: CASIGQASTNEKLFF; cdr3_nt: TGTGCCAGCATTGGACAGGCCTCAACTAATGAAAAACTGTTTTTT
clone_size: -; v_call: TRBV18; d_call: -; j_call: TRBJ2-7; cdr3_aa: CASSPGRQGVEQYF; cdr3_nt: TGTGCCAGCTCACCTGGGCGGCAGGGTGTTGAGCAGTACTTC
clone_size: -; v_call: TRBV5-8; d_call: -; j_call: TRBJ1-2; cdr3_aa: CASSLQLNYGYTF; cdr3_nt: TGTGCCAGCAGCCTACAGCTGAACTATGGCTACACCTTC
clone_size: -; v_call: TRBV5-1; d_call: TRBD1; j_call: TRBJ2-5; cdr3_aa: CASSSDRVGQETQYF; cdr3_nt: TGCGCCAGCAGCTCCGACAGGGTGGGTCAAGAGACCCAGTACTTC
clone_size: -; v_call: TRBV14; d_call: -; j_call: TRBJ1-1; cdr3_aa: CASSPSPGRGGTEAFF; cdr3_nt: TGTGCCAGCAGCCCCAGCCCGGGCCGGGGGGGCACTGAAGCTTTCTTT
clone_size: -; v_call: TRBV9; d_call: TRBD2; j_call: TRBJ2-3; cdr3_aa: CASSEGGLAGTDTQYF; cdr3_nt: TGTGCCAGCAGCGAGGGGGGACTAGCGGGCACAGATACGCAGTATTTT
clone_size: once; v_call: TRBV3-1/TRBV3-2; d_call: TRBD1; j_call: TRBJ1-2; cdr3_aa: CASSRYRGDGYTF; cdr3_nt: TGTGCCAGCAGCCGATACAGGGGAGATGGCTACACCTTC
clone_size: -; v_call: TRBV2; d_call: -; j_call: TRBJ2-3; cdr3_aa: CASSPRAGSTDTQYF; cdr3_nt: TGTGCCAGCAGCCCTCGGGCGGGTAGCACAGATACGCAGTATTTT
clone_size: -; v_call: TRBV5-1; d_call: -; j_call: TRBJ2-2; cdr3_aa: CASASKPGLPEVGELFF; cdr3_nt: TGCGCCAGCGCCTCGAAGCCGGGACTCCCGGAGGTCGGGGAGCTGTTTTTT